Following are 7 T cell receptor beta chains from one sample sequenced in a study of T cell responses to AZD1222 COVID-19 vaccine. Only in-frame clones appear in the TCRdb table, and some are missing; sequencing was by immunoSEQ multiplex PCR. The table lists roughly 100,000 clones, about 90% of them singletons. The sample was peripheral blood, taken 28 days after the second AZD1222 dose. The receptors stem from an adult who received the AZD1222 COVID-19 vaccine.

The chain is built from TRBV30 and TRBJ1-3; 7 nucleotides line up with TRBD1. V was pared by 2 bases and J by 2 bases, with 0 bases of the junction left unmatched. Germline-derived CDR1 and CDR2 are GTSNPN and SVGIG (reference sequence). This CDR3 contains 13 residues. The CDR3 protein is CAWSQGAGNTIYF. The CDR3 nucleotides are TGTGCCTGGAGTCAGGGGGCTGGAAACACCATATATTTT.

V and J are TRBV3-1 (or the pseudogene TRBV3-2) and TRBJ1-2, with D tentatively TRBD1 (5 bases). Trimming pared 0 bases from V and 1 base from J, leaving 12 bases between. The CDR3 contains 16 residues. Germline CDR1 and CDR2: LGHDT and YNNKEL (reference sequence). CDR3 residues: CASSQEGTLRNYGYTF. CDR3 DNA: TGTGCCAGCAGCCAAGAGGGGACTCTCCGTAACTATGGCTACACCTTC.

The chain couples TRBV18 to TRBJ2-3, with D hard to call. CDR1 KGHSH and CDR2 LQKENI come from the germline V gene. The CDR3 totals 12 residues. V lost 4 bases and J 5 bases, leaving 7 bases between the germline ends. This chain's CDR3 is CASSREEDTQYF. DNA for the CDR3: TGTGCCAGCTCACGAGAAGAAGATACGCAGTATTTT.

V gene TRBV19 combines with J gene TRBJ2-2; a weak D match, TRBD1 (7 bases). CDR3 size: 13 residues. V lost 11 bases, J lost 4 bases, and 14 bases lay in between. Per the germline V gene, CDR1 is LNHDA and CDR2 is SQIVND (reference sequence). CDR3 region: CAPRGVGTGELFF. In nucleotides, the CDR3 is TGTGCCCCCAGGGGGGTGGGCACCGGGGAGCTGTTTTTT.

The CDR3 sequence is CASSPSDRANHYGYTF. CDR3 bases: TGTGCCAGCTCACCCTCGGACAGGGCGAACCACTATGGCTACACCTTC. This chain links TRBV18 with TRBJ1-2; 8 bases are a match to TRBD1. V was clipped by 3 bases and J by 3 bases; unmatched bases: 9. Germline V CDR1 and CDR2: KGHSH, LQKENI. The CDR3 extends over 16 amino acids.

The chain uses TRBV13 and TRBJ2-2; D remains unclear. The CDR3 loop spans 15 amino acids. Germline values: CDR1 PRHDT, CDR2 FYEKMQ (reference sequence). The ends were cut back, 2 bases at V and 2 bases at J, with 9 bases in the middle. This chain's CDR3 is CASSLQPRNTGELFF. CDR3 nucleotides: TGTGCCAGCAGCTTACAACCCAGAAACACCGGGGAGCTGTTTTTT. The variable domain in full, with the rest retrieved from reference TRBV13 and TRBJ2-2, is AAGVIQSPRHLIKEKRETATLKCYPIPRHDTVYWYQQGPGQDPQFLISFYEKMQSDKGSIPDRFSAQQFSDYHSELNMSSLELGDSALYFCASSLQPRNTGELFFGEGSRLTVL.

V is TRBV7-6 and J is TRBJ2-2; 9 nucleotides agree with TRBD2. The junction had 7 bases not matched to a gene; V was cut back by 4 bases and J by 7 bases. This CDR3 has 15 residues. Germline CDR1 and CDR2: SGHVS and FNYEAQ. CDR3 DNA sequence: TGTGCCAGCAGCTCCCGCGGGGGGGCGGACGGGGAGCTGTTTTTT. Residues: CASSSRGGADGELFF.